This T cell receptor beta chain was identified during a study of blood T cells in healthy people across ages. PCR was performed a second time for roughly 6 to 12 cycles using a sample-barcoded 5' primer and a J-beta primer mix. TCRdb fed the 5' RACE reads into MiXCR, producing one record per CDR3 protein. The data show some 1.5 million distinct CDR3 sequences, with 40% to 45% seen just once and about 4% held by the top ten. The amount of total RNA extracted per sample was at least 5.5 micrograms. This clonotype was counted a few times. The source of this sequence is a woman under 30 in good health. Sequencing used blood.

CDR3 sequence reads: CASSRTGGLDYGYTF. CDR3 sequence (DNA): TGTGCCAGCAGCCGAACAGGGGGCTTAGACTATGGCTACACCTTC. The J gene is TRBJ1-2, the V gene TRBV7-9; 9 bases are a match to TRBD1. CDR1 SEHNR and CDR2 FQNEAQ come from the germline V gene (reference sequence). V trimming: 5 bases; J trimming: 3 bases; junction bases outside the gene matches: 7. This CDR3 contains 15 residues.